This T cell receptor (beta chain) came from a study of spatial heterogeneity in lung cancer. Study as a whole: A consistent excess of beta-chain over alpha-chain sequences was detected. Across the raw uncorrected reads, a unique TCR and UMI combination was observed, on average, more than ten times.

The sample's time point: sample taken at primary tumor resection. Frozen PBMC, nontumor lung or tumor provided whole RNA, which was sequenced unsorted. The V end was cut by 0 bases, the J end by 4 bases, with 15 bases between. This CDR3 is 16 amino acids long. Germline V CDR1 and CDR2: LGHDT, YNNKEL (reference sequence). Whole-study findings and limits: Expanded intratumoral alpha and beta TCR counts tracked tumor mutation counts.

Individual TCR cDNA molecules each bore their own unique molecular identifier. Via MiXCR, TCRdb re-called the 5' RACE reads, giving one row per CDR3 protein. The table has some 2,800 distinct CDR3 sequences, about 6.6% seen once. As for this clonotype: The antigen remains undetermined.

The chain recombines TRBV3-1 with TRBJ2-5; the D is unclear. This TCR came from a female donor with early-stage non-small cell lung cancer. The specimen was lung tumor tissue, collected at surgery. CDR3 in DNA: TGTGCCAGCAGCCAAGAGCTCACTACAACGGGAGAGACCCAGTACTTC. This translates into CASSQELTTTGETQYF.